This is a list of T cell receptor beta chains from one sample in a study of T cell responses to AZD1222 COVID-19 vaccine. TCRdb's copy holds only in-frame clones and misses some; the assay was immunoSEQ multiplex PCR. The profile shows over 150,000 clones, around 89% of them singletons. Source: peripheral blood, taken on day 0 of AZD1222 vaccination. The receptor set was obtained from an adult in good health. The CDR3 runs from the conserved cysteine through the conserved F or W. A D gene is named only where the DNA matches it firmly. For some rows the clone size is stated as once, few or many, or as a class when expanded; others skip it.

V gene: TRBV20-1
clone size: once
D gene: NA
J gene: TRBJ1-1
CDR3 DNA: TGCAGTGCTAGAGACCAGGAGGAAGCTTTCTTT
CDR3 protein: CSARDQEEAFF

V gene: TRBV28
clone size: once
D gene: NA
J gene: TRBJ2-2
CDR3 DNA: TGTGCCAGCAGTTTGAATCCTTCGATTCCCGGGGAGCTGTTTTTT
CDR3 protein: CASSLNPSIPGELFF

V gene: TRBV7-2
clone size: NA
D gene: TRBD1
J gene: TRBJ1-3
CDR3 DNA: TGTGCCAGCAGACCAGGACAGGTGGGAAACACCATATATTTT
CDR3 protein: CASRPGQVGNTIYF

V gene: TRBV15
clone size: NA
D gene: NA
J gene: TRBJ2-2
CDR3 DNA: TGTGCCACCAGCAGAGAAAGCGCGAACACCGGGGAGCTGTTTTTT
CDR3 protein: CATSRESANTGELFF

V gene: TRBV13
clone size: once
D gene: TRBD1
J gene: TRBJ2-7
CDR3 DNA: TGTGCCAGCAGCTCGCCCTCGGGACAGGGTCTTTACGAGCAGTACTTC
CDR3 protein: CASSSPSGQGLYEQYF

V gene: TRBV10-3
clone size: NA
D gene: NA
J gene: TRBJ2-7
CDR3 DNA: TGTGCCATCAGCCAGGAACCCTACGAGCAGTACTTC
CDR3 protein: CAISQEPYEQYF

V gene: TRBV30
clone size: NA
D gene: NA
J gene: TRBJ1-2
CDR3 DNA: TGTGCCTGGAGGAAAGGGGGGGGCTATGGCTACACCTTC
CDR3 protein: CAWRKGGGYGYTF

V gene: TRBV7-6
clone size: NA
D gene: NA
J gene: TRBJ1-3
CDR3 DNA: TGTGCCAGCAGCTCAGGACAGTTCTCTGGAAACACCATATATTTT
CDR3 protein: CASSSGQFSGNTIYF

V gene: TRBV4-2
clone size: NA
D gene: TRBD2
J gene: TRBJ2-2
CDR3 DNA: TGTGCCAGCAGCCCCGGGAGGGCCGGGGAGCTGTTTTTT
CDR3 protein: CASSPGRAGELFF

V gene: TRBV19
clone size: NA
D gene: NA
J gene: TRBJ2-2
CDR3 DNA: TGTGCCACCGACGACCGTCGCAGGACCGGGGAGCTGTTTTTT
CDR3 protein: CATDDRRRTGELFF

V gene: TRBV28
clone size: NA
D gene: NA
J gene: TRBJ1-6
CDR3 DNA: TGTGCCAGCCACAGTTCGGGGTGGAATTCACCCCTCCACTTT
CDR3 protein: CASHSSGWNSPLHF

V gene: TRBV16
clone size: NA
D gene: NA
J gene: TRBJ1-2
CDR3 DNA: TGTGCCAGCAGCCAAAACTATGGAGGGAATGGCTACACCTTC
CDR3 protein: CASSQNYGGNGYTF

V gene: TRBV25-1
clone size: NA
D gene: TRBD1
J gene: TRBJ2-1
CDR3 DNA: TGTGCCATCGGACCCGGGACAGGGGGCGGGAGCTCCTACAATGAGCAGTTCTTC
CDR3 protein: CAIGPGTGGGSSYNEQFF

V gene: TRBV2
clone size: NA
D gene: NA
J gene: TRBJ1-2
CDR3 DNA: TGTGCCAGCAAGGGAGGCGGCTACACCTTC
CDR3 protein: CASKGGGYTF

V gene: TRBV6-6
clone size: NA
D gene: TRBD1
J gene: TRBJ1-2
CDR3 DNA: TGTGCCAGCATCTTGACAGGGGGGATCCCTAACTATGGCTACACCTTC
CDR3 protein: CASILTGGIPNYGYTF

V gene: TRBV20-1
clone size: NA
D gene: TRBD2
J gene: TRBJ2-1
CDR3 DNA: TGCAGTGCGAGTGGGACTAGCGGGACGGGAGAGCAGTTCTTC
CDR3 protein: CSASGTSGTGEQFF

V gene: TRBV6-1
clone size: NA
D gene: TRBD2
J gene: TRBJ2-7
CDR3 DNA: TGTGCCAGCAGTGCAGCTATCAGCGGGAACTCCTACGAGCAGTACTTC
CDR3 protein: CASSAAISGNSYEQYF

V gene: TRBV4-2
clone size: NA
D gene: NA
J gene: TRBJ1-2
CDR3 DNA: TGTGCCAGCAGCCAAACGACCTCTGTTTCGTATGGCTACACCTTC
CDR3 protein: CASSQTTSVSYGYTF

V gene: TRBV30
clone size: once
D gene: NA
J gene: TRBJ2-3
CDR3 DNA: TGTGCCTGGAGTGTCTCCAGGGGTCAGTCCCCAGATACGCAGTATTTT
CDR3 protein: CAWSVSRGQSPDTQYF

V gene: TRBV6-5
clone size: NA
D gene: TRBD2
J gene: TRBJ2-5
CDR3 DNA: TGTGCCAGCAAGACTAGCTGGGGAGGCGGTGAGACCCAGTACTTC
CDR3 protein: CASKTSWGGGETQYF

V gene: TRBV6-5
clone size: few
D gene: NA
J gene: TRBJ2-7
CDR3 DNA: TGTGCCAGCAGTTACTCCGCGATGAAGACCGAGCAGTACTTC
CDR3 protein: CASSYSAMKTEQYF

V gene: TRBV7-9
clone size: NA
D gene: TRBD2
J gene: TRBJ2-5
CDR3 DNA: TGTGCCAGCAGCTTGTTGGGACTAGCGGGGTACCAAGAGACCCAGTACTTC
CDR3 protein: CASSLLGLAGYQETQYF

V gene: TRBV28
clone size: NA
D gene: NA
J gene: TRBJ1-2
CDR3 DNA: TGTGCCAGCTTACGTGACCTGAACTATGGCTACACCTTC
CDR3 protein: CASLRDLNYGYTF

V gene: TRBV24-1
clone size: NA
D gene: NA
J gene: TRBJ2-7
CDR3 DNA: TGTGCCACCAGTGATTCCCGGAGTTCCTACGAGCAGTACTTC
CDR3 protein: CATSDSRSSYEQYF

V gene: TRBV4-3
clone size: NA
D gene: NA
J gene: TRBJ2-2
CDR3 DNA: TGCGCCAGCAGCACTGACTTTCACGGGGGACCCACCGGGGAGCTGTTTTTT
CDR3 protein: CASSTDFHGGPTGELFF

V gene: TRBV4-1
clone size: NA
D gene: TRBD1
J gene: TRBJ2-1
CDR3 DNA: TGCGCCAGCAGCCAAGTGACAGGGGCAGACTCCTACAATGAGCAGTTCTTC
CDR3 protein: CASSQVTGADSYNEQFF

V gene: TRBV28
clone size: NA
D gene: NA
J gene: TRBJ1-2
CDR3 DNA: TGTGCCAGCAGTTTACGGCTGAAGGGGGGTTCGGTAAACTATGGCTACACCTTC
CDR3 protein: CASSLRLKGGSVNYGYTF